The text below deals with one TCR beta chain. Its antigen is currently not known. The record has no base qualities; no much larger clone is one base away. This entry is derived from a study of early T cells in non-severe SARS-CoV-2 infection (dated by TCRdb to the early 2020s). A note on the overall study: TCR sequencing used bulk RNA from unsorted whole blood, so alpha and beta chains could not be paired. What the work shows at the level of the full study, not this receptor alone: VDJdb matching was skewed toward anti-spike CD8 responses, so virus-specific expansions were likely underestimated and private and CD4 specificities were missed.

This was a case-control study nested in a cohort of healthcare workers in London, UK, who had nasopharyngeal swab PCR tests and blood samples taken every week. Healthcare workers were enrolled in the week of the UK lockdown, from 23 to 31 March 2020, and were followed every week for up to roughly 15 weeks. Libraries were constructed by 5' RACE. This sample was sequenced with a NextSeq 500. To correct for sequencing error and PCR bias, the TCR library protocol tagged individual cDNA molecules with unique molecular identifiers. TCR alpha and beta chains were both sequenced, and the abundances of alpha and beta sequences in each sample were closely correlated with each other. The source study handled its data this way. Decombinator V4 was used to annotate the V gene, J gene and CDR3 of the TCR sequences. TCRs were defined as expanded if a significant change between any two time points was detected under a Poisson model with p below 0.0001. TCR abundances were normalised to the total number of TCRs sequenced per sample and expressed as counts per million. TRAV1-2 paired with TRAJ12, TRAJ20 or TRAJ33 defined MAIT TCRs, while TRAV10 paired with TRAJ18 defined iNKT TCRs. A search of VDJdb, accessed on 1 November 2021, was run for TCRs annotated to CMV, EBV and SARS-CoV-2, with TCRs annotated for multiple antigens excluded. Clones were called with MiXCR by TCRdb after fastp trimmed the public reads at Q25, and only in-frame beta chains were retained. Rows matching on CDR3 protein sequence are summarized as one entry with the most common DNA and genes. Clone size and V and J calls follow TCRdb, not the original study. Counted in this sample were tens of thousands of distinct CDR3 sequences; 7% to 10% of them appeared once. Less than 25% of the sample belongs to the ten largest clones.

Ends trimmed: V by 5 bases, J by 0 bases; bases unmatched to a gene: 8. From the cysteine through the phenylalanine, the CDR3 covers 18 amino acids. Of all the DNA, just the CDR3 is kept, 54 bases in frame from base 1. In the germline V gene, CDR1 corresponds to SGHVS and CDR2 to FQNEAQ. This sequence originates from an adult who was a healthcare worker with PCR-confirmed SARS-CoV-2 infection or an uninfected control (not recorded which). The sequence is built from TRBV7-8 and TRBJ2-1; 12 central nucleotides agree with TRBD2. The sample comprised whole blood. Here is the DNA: TGTGCCAGCAGCCCGGGACTAGCGGGTGAGAGCTCCTACAATGAGCAGTTCTTC. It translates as CASSPGLAGESSYNEQFF.